The 14 T cell receptor beta chains below come from one sample, sequenced in a study of CD8+ T cells in alopecia areata. RNA was extracted and reverse transcribed into cDNA as the sequencing template. The repertoire was sequenced with immunoSEQ multiplex PCR; TCRdb's copy has only in-frame clones and lacks some. The sample has 200,000 or so clones; about 56% are singletons. The source material was CD8+ T cells sorted from blood. The source is a human donor in good health.

The chain uses TRBV2 and TRBJ2-1; either TRBD1 or TRBD2 may fit D (6 bases each). V was shortened by 3 bases and J by 8 bases, with 11 bases between the two germline ends. Germline assignment: CDR1 SNHLY and CDR2 FYNNEI. This CDR3 has 13 amino acids. The CDR3 DNA sequence: TGTGCCAGCAGTGATCGGGGGCATGATGAGCAGTTCTTC. Translating gives CASSDRGHDEQFF.

This chain uses TRBV4-1 with TRBJ2-1; D unclear. V was pared by 0 bases and J by 6 bases, with 6 bases between. The CDR3 length is 13 residues. In germline, CDR1 is MGHRA, CDR2 YSYEKL. The CDR3 loop is CASSQETLNEQFF. CDR3 in DNA: TGCGCCAGCAGCCAAGAAACCCTCAATGAGCAGTTCTTC.

A remark on this clone: This CDR3 is also generated by other DNA sequences in the sample. This chain uses TRBV5-6 with TRBJ1-2; no reliable D call. The germline CDR1 and CDR2 sequences are SGHDT and YYEEEE. V lost 0 bases and J lost 0, with 3 bases in between. The CDR3 contains 13 residues. In nucleotides, the CDR3 is TGTGCCAGCAGCTTGGGCGCTAACTATGGCTACACCTTC. This translates into CASSLGANYGYTF. Drawing the rest from reference TRBV5-6 and TRBJ1-2, the complete variable domain is DAGVTQSPTHLIKTRGQQVTLRCSPKSGHDTVSWYQQALGQGPQFIFQYYEEEERQRGNFPDRFSGHQFPNYSSELNVNALLLGDSALYLCASSLGANYGYTFGSGTRLTVV.

The rearrangement uses TRBV15 and TRBJ2-3; D tentatively fits TRBD1 or TRBD2 (7 bases each). Germline-derived CDR1 and CDR2 are LNHNV and YYDKDF (reference sequence). This CDR3 is built from 17 residues. Between the trimmed V and J ends, which lost 3 bases and 3 bases, there was a span of 19 bases. CDR3 residues: CATSRAYHQGGTDTQYF. In nucleotides, the CDR3 is TGTGCCACCAGCAGGGCCTATCATCAGGGGGGGACAGATACGCAGTATTTT. Full variable domain (outside the CDR3, taken from reference TRBV15 and TRBJ2-3): DAMVIQNPRYQVTQFGKPVTLSCSQTLNHNVMYWYQQKSSQAPKLLFHYYDKDFNNEADTPDNFQSRRPNTSFCFLDIRSPGLGDTAMYLCATSRAYHQGGTDTQYFGPGTRLTVL.

The chain joins TRBV13 to TRBJ2-3; 10 bases align to TRBD2. The ends lost 4 bases at V and 6 bases at J; junction bases unmatched: 13. The CDR3 sequence is 17 residues long. The germline gives CDR1 PRHDT, CDR2 FYEKMQ (reference sequence). In nucleotides, the CDR3 is TGTGCCAGCAGCTCCCGTGGACTAGCGGACCCTGGGGATACGCAGTATTTT. It is translated as CASSSRGLADPGDTQYF. The full variable domain, with the rest looked up from reference TRBV13 and TRBJ2-3, is AAGVIQSPRHLIKEKRETATLKCYPIPRHDTVYWYQQGPGQDPQFLISFYEKMQSDKGSIPDRFSAQQFSDYHSELNMSSLELGDSALYFCASSSRGLADPGDTQYFGPGTRLTVL.

The rearrangement uses TRBV4-1 and TRBJ2-2; TRBD2 aligns across 10 bases. Per the germline V gene, CDR1 is MGHRA and CDR2 is YSYEKL. The J segment lost 1 base and the V segment lost 1 base, leaving 0 bases of the junction unmatched. The CDR3 sequence is 16 residues long. CDR3 nucleotide sequence: TGCGCCAGCAGCCAAGGACTAGCGGGGAACACCGGGGAGCTGTTTTTT. Translated, it gives CASSQGLAGNTGELFF.

This chain uses TRBV27 with TRBJ2-5, with 9 bases lining up with TRBD2. Unmatched junction bases numbered 6, after V lost 2 bases and J lost 5 bases. Germline V gene lookup returns CDR1 MNHEY and CDR2 SMNVEV (reference sequence). The CDR3 spans 15 residues. The CDR3 nucleotides are TGTGCCAGCAGTTTAGGCGGGGGGGCCTCGGAGACCCAGTACTTC. Its protein is CASSLGGGASETQYF.

This clone has more than one count but fewer than ten. The chain is built from TRBV5-5 and TRBJ1-2; 8 bases line up with TRBD1. Trimming cost V 7 bases and J 8 bases; bases outside gene matches: 10. The germline CDR1 and CDR2 sequences are SGHKS and YYEKEE (reference sequence). The CDR3 covers 13 residues. CDR3 DNA sequence: TGTGCCAGCTACCAAGACAGGGGCGGGGGCTACACCTTC. The encoded protein is CASYQDRGGGYTF.

The J gene is TRBJ1-1, the V gene TRBV29-1; D gene unclear. V was pared by 2 bases and J by 3 bases, with 4 bases between. Germline V gives CDR1 SQVTM, CDR2 ANQGSEA. The CDR3 spans 11 residues. CDR3 region: CSVEFDTEAFF. The CDR3 coding sequence is TGCAGCGTTGAATTTGACACTGAAGCTTTCTTT. The entire variable domain, with the rest obtained from reference TRBV29-1 and TRBJ1-1, is as follows: SAVISQKPSRDICQRGTSLTIQCQVDSQVTMMFWYRQQPGQSLTLIATANQGSEATYESGFVIDKFPISRPNLTFSTLTVSNMSPEDSSIYLCSVEFDTEAFFGQGTRLTVV.

The rearrangement uses TRBV4-1 and TRBJ2-3; TRBD2 aligns across 9 bases. The CDR3 is made up of 17 amino acids. CDR1 and CDR2 from the germline V gene are MGHRA and YSYEKL. V shed 1 base and J 5 bases; nucleotides not matched to a gene: 10. The CDR3 DNA is TGCGCCAGCAGCCAAGCATGGATAGCGGGGGAGGTAGATACGCAGTATTTT. Translation gives CASSQAWIAGEVDTQYF.

The chain carries TRBV9 and TRBJ2-7, with D possibly called TRBD1 or TRBD2 (5 bases each). V lost 1 base, J lost 2 bases, and 10 bases lay in between. The CDR3 is 14 residues long. Germline V lookup: CDR1 SGDLS, CDR2 YYNGEE. The CDR3 protein is CASSVTGAAYEQYF. The CDR3 DNA follows: TGTGCCAGCAGCGTAACCGGGGCAGCCTACGAGCAGTACTTC.

This clone was detected only a few times. This chain connects TRBV29-1 to TRBJ2-1; 7 bases match TRBD2. The ends lost 4 bases at V and 5 bases at J; junction bases unmatched: 5. The V gene's germline CDR1 is SQVTM and CDR2 ANQGSEA. The CDR3 is made up of 13 amino acids. The chain's CDR3 is CSVVNGGNNEQFF. The DNA of the CDR3 is TGCAGCGTTGTGAACGGGGGGAACAATGAGCAGTTCTTC.

The chain is built from TRBV25-1 and TRBJ2-7; D gene ambiguous. The CDR3 consists of 12 residues. CDR1 MGHDK and CDR2 SYGVNS come from the germline V gene. V was cut by 3 bases and J by 3 bases, with 6 bases left in between. CDR3 in DNA: TGTGCCAGCAGTGATTGGGACTACGAGCAGTACTTC. This sequence encodes CASSDWDYEQYF.

The chain links TRBV30 to TRBJ1-1; perhaps TRBD1 as D (6 bases). Germline assignment: CDR1 GTSNPN and CDR2 SVGIG (reference sequence). The CDR3 has 13 residues. V lost 5 bases and J 0 bases, leaving 10 bases between the germline ends. The CDR3 DNA reads as TGTGCCTGGTGGGGGCTGTTGAACACTGAAGCTTTCTTT. This translates into CAWWGLLNTEAFF.